These 13 T cell receptor beta chains were all obtained from the same sample, sequenced in a study of blood T cell repertoires in COVID-19. Generated by immunoSEQ multiplex PCR, the TCRdb table keeps only in-frame clones and is missing some. The table includes roughly 250,000 clones, roughly 90% detected once. Material: PBMCs or T cells enriched from blood (not recorded which). All receptors derive from a young woman with acute COVID-19.

This clone appeared once. The chain employs TRBV11-3 and TRBJ2-1; TRBD1 matches 7 bases. With V trimmed by 5 bases and J by 0 bases, 13 bases remained unmatched. Germline V gene sequence: CDR1 SGHNT, CDR2 YENEEA. The CDR3 contains 18 residues. CDR3 residues: CASSKGSSGQSSYNEQFF. For the CDR3, the DNA is TGTGCCAGCAGCAAAGGGTCCTCGGGACAGAGCTCCTACAATGAGCAGTTCTTC.

V and J are TRBV3-1 (or the pseudogene TRBV3-2) and TRBJ1-5; D possibly corresponds to TRBD1 (5 bases). Trimming left V 4 bases short and J 8 bases short, with 12 bases between. The CDR3 totals 13 residues. Germline V CDR1 and CDR2: LGHDT, YNNKEL (reference sequence). The CDR3 here is CASSPSGQEPQHF. CDR3 nucleotide sequence: TGTGCCAGCAGCCCCTCAGGGCAGGAGCCCCAGCATTTT.

This sequence joins TRBV7-2 and TRBJ2-1; 11 bases agree with TRBD1. The CDR3 loop spans 16 amino acids. Trimming cost V 0 bases and J 9 bases; bases outside gene matches: 7. Germline lookup yields CDR1 SGHTA and CDR2 FQGNSA. The CDR3 DNA reads as TGTGCCAGCAGCTTAGCTGGAAGGACAGGGGGCGGTGAGCAGTTCTTC. It is translated as CASSLAGRTGGGEQFF.

This clone was detected many times. This chain connects TRBV7-9 to TRBJ2-1; 10 bases fit TRBD2. The germline V gene has CDR1 SEHNR and CDR2 FQNEAQ (reference sequence). The CDR3 totals 16 residues. V gave up 4 bases and J gave up 4 bases; unmatched junction bases: 7. The CDR3, as DNA: TGTGCCAGCAGCTCCCGAACTAGCGGGGTTTACAATGAGCAGTTCTTC. Translated: CASSSRTSGVYNEQFF.

The chain couples TRBV11-2 to TRBJ2-7; 9 nucleotides line up with TRBD1. CDR1 and CDR2 (germline): SGHAT, FQNNGV. CDR3 size: 15 residues. V shed 3 bases, J shed 3 bases, and the junction held 6 bases outside the gene matches. CDR3 sequence (DNA): TGTGCCAGCAGCTTTAACAGGGGGCCCGTCTACGAGCAGTACTTC. It translates to CASSFNRGPVYEQYF.

The chain links TRBV3-1 (or the pseudogene TRBV3-2) to TRBJ2-1; D gene uncertain. Looked up from germline, CDR1 is LGHDT and CDR2 is YNNKEL (reference sequence). The CDR3 sequence is 16 residues long. Trimming took off 4 bases at V and 4 bases at J, with 17 bases between the two ends. CDR3 sequence (DNA): TGTGCCAGCAGCCTAACCCCTGGCGGCTCTTACAATGAGCAGTTCTTC. Residues: CASSLTPGGSYNEQFF.

V is TRBV15 and J is TRBJ1-3, with unresolved D. The CDR3 spans 15 residues. Trimming stripped 0 bases from V and 4 bases from J, with 10 bases between. Germline loops: CDR1 LNHNV, CDR2 YYDKDF (reference sequence). The CDR3 sequence: CATSRDQVVGNTIYF. The CDR3 DNA reads TGTGCCACCAGCAGAGATCAGGTCGTCGGAAACACCATATATTTT.

This chain links TRBV3-1 (or the pseudogene TRBV3-2) with TRBJ1-1; D unresolved. The CDR3 runs 15 residues. CDR1 LGHDT and CDR2 YNNKEL come from the germline V gene (reference sequence). V lost 4 bases and J 0 bases, leaving 12 bases between the germline ends. The CDR3 nucleotides read TGTGCCAGCAGCCCCTATAACGCTATGAACACTGAAGCTTTCTTT. Encoded protein: CASSPYNAMNTEAFF.

This clone has only one observation. The chain employs TRBV7-9 and TRBJ2-1; D gene unclear. Per germline, CDR1 SEHNR and CDR2 FQNEAQ (reference sequence). Trimming removed 3 bases from V and 2 bases from J, with 11 bases in between. The CDR3 sequence is 15 residues long. Here the CDR3 reads CASSFFLTPYNEQFF. CDR3 coding DNA: TGTGCCAGCAGCTTTTTCTTGACACCCTACAATGAGCAGTTCTTC.

The V and J genes are TRBV4-2 and TRBJ2-7; D might be TRBD1 (5 bases). Germline CDR1 reads LGHNA; CDR2 reads YNFKEQ. This CDR3 spans 15 amino acids. The V gene lost 1 base and the J gene lost 0 bases, with 10 bases spanning the gap. Written as DNA, the CDR3 is TGTGCCAGCAGCCAAGCTCAGGGCGACTCCTACGAGCAGTACTTC. Translation gives CASSQAQGDSYEQYF.

The CDR3 sequence: CASSSSKSRAGGEKLFF. CDR3 in DNA: TGTGCCAGCAGCTCGTCCAAATCCCGGGCAGGGGGAGAAAAACTGTTTTTT. The rearrangement joins TRBV5-4 to TRBJ1-4; 7 bases are shared with TRBD1. The CDR3 is made up of 17 amino acids. The trim removed 3 bases at V and 8 bases at J, leaving 16 bases unmatched. CDR1 is SGHNT and CDR2 is YYREEE in the germline V gene (reference sequence).

V gene TRBV3-1 (or the pseudogene TRBV3-2) combines with J gene TRBJ2-3; perhaps TRBD2 as D (6 bases). Germline V gene data show CDR1 as LGHDT and CDR2 as YNNKEL (reference sequence). The CDR3 covers 17 residues. Trimming cost V 3 bases and J 1 base, with 17 bases left between them. The CDR3 loop is CASSQYGGTGGTDTQYF. The CDR3 coding sequence is TGTGCCAGCAGCCAGTACGGGGGAACGGGGGGCACAGATACGCAGTATTTT.

This clone was seen just once. The chain uses TRBV14 and TRBJ1-2; no clear D gene. The CDR3 is made up of 14 amino acids. CDR1 and CDR2 (germline): SGHDN, FVKESK. Trimming removed 1 base at V and 4 bases at J, with 10 bases between. CDR3 nucleotides: TGTGCCAGCAGCCAAGGCGACACCCCCTATGGCTACACCTTC. This codes for CASSQGDTPYGYTF.